This T cell receptor (beta chain) was captured by sequencing in a study of vaccination effects on CD4 cells after COVID-19. On this clone: What it binds is unknown.

Viral peptide pool expansion of antigen-specific CD4+ T cells preceded sequencing in the ViraFEST assay. Upon completion of more than 9 days in culture, CD4+ T cells were isolated. Vaccination of participants consisted of two doses of either the BNT162b2 or mRNA-1273 vaccine. Nucleocapsid antibodies stayed negative before and after vaccination, showing no earlier SARS-CoV-2 infection. Supplemented with roughly 9.6 IU/ml IL-2 and 7.5 to 10 ug/ml peptides, some 2 million PBMC per well were kept in culture. Germline values: CDR1 SGHTA, CDR2 FQGTGA. This CDR3 is built from 13 residues. V was shortened by 5 bases and J by 1 base, with 6 bases between the two germline ends. The table came from immunoSEQ multiplex PCR; TCRdb's copy has only in-frame clones and leaves some out. This sample yields about 72,000 clones, of which about 81% are seen a single time; 0.95% to 1.5% belongs to the top ten.

The clonotype comes from a human donor who received a COVID-19 vaccine. The chain links TRBV7-3 to TRBJ1-5; D is possibly TRBD1 (6 bases). The material sequenced was CD4+ T cells from PBMCs cultured with HCoV-229E spike peptides, taken after COVID-19 vaccination. The CDR3 DNA is TGTGCCAGCAGCACAGGGAGCAATCAGCCCCAGCATTTT. Its translation: CASSTGSNQPQHF.